This T cell receptor (beta chain) comes out of a study of beta chain features in type 1 diabetes. All of the isolated RNA was reverse transcribed, so expressed TCRB transcripts were sequenced. TCRdb's table, derived via immunoSEQ multiplex PCR, lists solely in-frame clones and lacks some. Of 450,000 to 550,000 clones listed, approximately 30% are singletons. V gave up 1 base and J gave up 2 bases; unmatched junction bases: 4. Germline-derived CDR1 and CDR2 are LNHNV and YYDKDF (reference sequence). The CDR3 length is 17 residues. The V and J genes are TRBV15 and TRBJ2-1, with TRBD2 identical over 11 bases. The source is a man between 18 and 29 years old in good health. The sequenced sample consisted of naive CD4+ T cells from blood. The DNA for the CDR3 is TGTGCCACCAGCAGAGGAAAGACTAGCGGGACCTACAATGAGCAGTTCTTC. Translation: CATSRGKTSGTYNEQFF.